This TCR beta chain was recorded in a study of identical twins. Study results and limitations: Researchers reported weaker excess twin sharing in beta out-of-frame sequences. Cord blood beta clonotypes present at high abundance carried fewer insertions; no such pattern appeared in memory repertoires.

TCRdb processed the 5' RACE reads anew with MiXCR; each CDR3 protein has one entry. Of roughly 230,000 distinct CDR3 sequences in the sample, approximately 8.3% were seen once. Notes on this clonotype: Its antigen is unknown.

Germline V gives CDR1 MGHDK, CDR2 SYGVNS. The CDR3 is 12 amino acids. V lost 1 base and J lost 3, with 4 bases in between. The same sample was also studied in work on yellow fever vaccine responses in identical twins. That publication notes: Each twin's T cell response to the vaccine was reported to look partly convergent and partly personalized.

This clonotype originated in a woman aged 18-30 years in good health. The rearrangement uses TRBV25-1 and TRBJ2-7; D remains unclear. Specimen: CD8+ T cells sorted from blood. The CDR3 region is CASSEWGYEQYF. CDR3 sequence (DNA): TGTGCCAGCAGTGAATGGGGCTACGAGCAGTACTTC.